The sequence of this T cell receptor (beta chain) was determined in a study of T cells in Graves' hyperthyroidism and ophthalmopathy. The V end lost 2 bases, the J end lost 5 bases, and 12 bases lay between the germline ends. Germline V lookup: CDR1 KGHDR, CDR2 SFDVKD. This CDR3 region has 15 residues. Regions amplified from RNA transcripts were the TCR beta CDR3 regions. With the HTBI primer set, the TCR CDR3 went through a first round of RT-PCR. TCRdb reanalysed the multiplex PCR reads using MiXCR and keeps one entry per CDR3 protein. The sample consists of a few hundred thousand distinct CDR3 sequences, 14% to 15% of them appearing once. With a duration under 2 months, the hyperthyroidism was newly diagnosed in patients aged 18 to 65.

Material for sequencing was blood. The gene calls are TRBV24-1 and TRBJ2-1; the D gene is possibly TRBD2 (5 bases). This sequence originates from a woman in her 30s with Graves' hyperthyroidism. The CDR3 DNA sequence: TGTGCCACCAGTGATTCGAGGGTGTTGGACAATGAGCAGTTCTTC. Protein product: CATSDSRVLDNEQFF.